The 9 T cell receptor beta chains below were found in one sample sequenced in a study of blood T cell repertoires in COVID-19. TCRdb's copy holds only in-frame clones and misses some; the assay was immunoSEQ multiplex PCR. The top ten clones hold about 5.3% of a sample with some 50,000 clones, around 81% of them seen once. The material sequenced was peripheral blood. The receptors were gathered from a human donor in a cohort sampled during active COVID-19.

This clone appeared a few times. The chain has TRBV6-2 or TRBV6-3 and TRBJ1-4, with D possibly TRBD1 on 6 matching bases. The CDR3 has 14 residues. The ends were cut back, 6 bases at V and 0 bases at J, with 8 bases in the middle. The germline gives CDR1 MNHEY, CDR2 SVGEGT. The CDR3: CASSRGSTNEKLFF. The CDR3 nucleotides are TGTGCCAGCAGCAGGGGTTCAACTAATGAAAAACTGTTTTTT.

The gene calls are TRBV30 and TRBJ2-7; 9 bases fit TRBD2. The CDR3 totals 13 residues. V lost 4 bases to trimming and J lost 3 bases; unmatched junction nucleotides: 4. Germline V gene data show CDR1 as GTSNPN and CDR2 as SVGIG (reference sequence). This CDR3 reads CAWTSGVRYEQYF. CDR3 bases: TGTGCCTGGACTAGCGGGGTTCGCTACGAGCAGTACTTC.

This clone occurred once. The chain joins TRBV27 to TRBJ2-7, with 12 bases lining up with TRBD2. The CDR3 is made up of 16 amino acids. CDR1 is MNHEY, CDR2 SMNVEV, per germline (reference sequence). V shed 1 base and J 2 bases; nucleotides not matched to a gene: 3. This chain's CDR3 is CASSLLSSGRAYEQYF. CDR3 nucleotides: TGTGCCAGCAGTTTATTGTCTAGCGGGAGGGCCTACGAGCAGTACTTC.

This chain connects TRBV19 to TRBJ1-2; 11 bases align to TRBD1. CDR3 length equals 14 residues. V shed 5 bases, J shed 9 bases, and the junction held 8 bases outside the gene matches. Germline V CDR1 and CDR2: LNHDA, SQIVND (reference sequence). CDR3 DNA sequence: TGTGCCAGTAGTTTCGGACAGGGGGCTGAAAGCTACACCTTC. Amino acids: CASSFGQGAESYTF.

The rearrangement links TRBV28 to TRBJ1-3, with a possible D match to TRBD1 (6 bases). The CDR3 sequence is 15 residues long. V lost 5 bases to trimming and J lost 0 bases, with 11 bases between them. In germline, CDR1 is MDHEN, CDR2 SYDVKM. This CDR3 is CASSETGLSGNTIYF. CDR3 nucleotide sequence: TGTGCCAGCAGTGAGACAGGACTCTCTGGAAACACCATATATTTT.

The chain uses TRBV6-1 and TRBJ1-5; a possible D gene is TRBD1 (6 bases). This CDR3 is built from 18 residues. The V end lost 2 bases, the J end lost 0 bases, and 17 bases lay between the germline ends. Germline CDR1 is MNHNS and CDR2 is SASEGT. This CDR3 is CASSEKRRDNYSNQPQHF. The CDR3 nucleotides read TGTGCCAGCAGTGAAAAACGCCGGGACAATTATAGCAATCAGCCCCAGCATTTT.

The rearrangement joins TRBV19 to TRBJ1-5, with D possibly being TRBD1 (5 bases). V dropped 0 bases and J dropped 3 bases, with 9 bases sitting between them. The length of the CDR3 is 15 residues. Germline CDR1 and CDR2: LNHDA and SQIVND (reference sequence). In DNA form, the CDR3 reads TGTGCCAGTAGTATAGATCAGGGTGTCAATCAGCCCCAGCATTTT. Protein sequence: CASSIDQGVNQPQHF. The full variable domain, with the rest looked up from reference TRBV19 and TRBJ1-5, is DGGITQSPKYLFRKEGQNVTLSCEQNLNHDAMYWYRQDPGQGLRLIYYSQIVNDFQKGDIAEGYSVSREKKESFPLTVTSAQKNPTAFYLCASSIDQGVNQPQHFGDGTRLSIL.

The chain carries TRBV2 and TRBJ1-1; D gene ambiguous. V lost 3 bases and J lost 0, with 8 bases in between. The germline CDR1 and CDR2 sequences are SNHLY and FYNNEI. The CDR3 contains 14 residues. CDR3 protein: CASSDNRLNTEAFF. The CDR3 bases are TGTGCCAGCAGTGATAACAGATTGAACACTGAAGCTTTCTTT.

The chain combines TRBV27 with TRBJ2-7; 15 bases line up with TRBD2. The length of the CDR3 is 17 residues. Looked up from germline, CDR1 is MNHEY and CDR2 is SMNVEV (reference sequence). Unmatched junction bases numbered 5, after V lost 0 bases and J lost 5 bases. The CDR3 here is CASSLSGLAGGLHEQYF. CDR3 sequence (DNA): TGTGCCAGCAGTTTATCGGGACTAGCGGGAGGACTGCACGAGCAGTACTTC.